This T cell receptor (beta chain) was sequenced in a study of regulatory T cells in long-lasting Graves disease. This clonotype was counted at least ten times. This CDR3 contains 14 residues. With 3 bases removed from V and 1 base from J, the gap between germline ends came to 7 bases. Per the germline V gene, CDR1 is LGHDT and CDR2 is YNNKEL (reference sequence). CDR3 regions were amplified by Arm-PCR using iRepertoire HTBI primers to build TCR beta libraries. TCRdb reprocessed the multiplex PCR reads via MiXCR and lists one record per CDR3 protein. The data contain a few hundred thousand distinct CDR3 sequences, 16% of them singletons. Time point given: newly diagnosed GD, antithyroid drugs for less than 3 months. RNA from PBMCs was the source of the TCR library. This sample was also put to use in a study of T cells in Graves' hyperthyroidism and ophthalmopathy.

The chain links TRBV3-1 to TRBJ1-3, with D hard to call. The source was peripheral blood mononuclear cells (PBMCs), collected at new diagnosis, from a patient treated with antithyroid drugs. The origin of this receptor is a man in his forties with Graves disease. CDR3 in amino acids: CASSHGHSGNTIYF. The CDR3 nucleotides are TGTGCCAGCAGCCACGGGCATTCTGGAAACACCATATATTTT. Filled out from reference TRBV3-1 and TRBJ1-3, the complete variable domain reads DTAVSQTPKYLVTQMGNDKSIKCEQNLGHDTMYWYKQDSKKFLKIMFSYNNKELIINETVPNRFSPKSPDKAHLNLHINSLELGDSAVYFCASSHGHSGNTIYFGEGSWLTVV.